Here is one T cell receptor (beta chain) with its context. Its antigen is unidentified. The V end was cut by 4 bases, the J end by 12 bases, with 13 bases between. CDR1 and CDR2 from the germline V gene are SGHVS and FQNEAQ. CDR3 length: 13 amino acids. Run at survey level, the immunoSEQ assay was version v3.0. The repertoire was sequenced with immunoSEQ multiplex PCR; TCRdb's copy has only in-frame clones and lacks some. The sample has 25,000 to 30,000 clones, more than 80% seen once. At least one PBMC sample before ART and at least two after were required. This specimen comes from a study of long-term antiretroviral therapy in people with HIV. Notes on the study in general: Regardless of time point, clones expanded before ART dominated the repertoire. ART preceded a rise in diversity that nonetheless stayed lower than in transplant donor controls.

The TCR comes from a man aged 35-49 years with HIV. The sequences come from unsorted PBMCs, collected 3 years after starting antiretroviral therapy. The chain carries TRBV7-8 and TRBJ1-6; maybe TRBD1 (6 bases). CDR3 sequence (DNA): TGTGCCAGCAGCTCCTCAGGGGATAAACCCCTCCACTTT. Residues: CASSSSGDKPLHF.